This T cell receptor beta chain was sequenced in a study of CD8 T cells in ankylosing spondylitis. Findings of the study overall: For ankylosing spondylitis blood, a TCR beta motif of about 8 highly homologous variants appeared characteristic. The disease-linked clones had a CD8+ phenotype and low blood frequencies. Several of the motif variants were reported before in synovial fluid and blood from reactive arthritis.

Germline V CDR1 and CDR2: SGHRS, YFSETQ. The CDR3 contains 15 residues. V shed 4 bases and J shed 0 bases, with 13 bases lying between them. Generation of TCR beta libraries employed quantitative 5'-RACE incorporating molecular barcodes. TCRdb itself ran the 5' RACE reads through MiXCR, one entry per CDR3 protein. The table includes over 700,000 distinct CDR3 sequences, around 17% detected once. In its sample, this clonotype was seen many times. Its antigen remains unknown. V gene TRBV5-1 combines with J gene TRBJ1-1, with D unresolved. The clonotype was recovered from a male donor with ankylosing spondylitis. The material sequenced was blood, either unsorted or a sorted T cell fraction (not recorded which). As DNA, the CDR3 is TGCGCCAGCAGCAGAGGTTACGGTTTGAACACTGAAGCTTTCTTT. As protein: CASSRGYGLNTEAFF. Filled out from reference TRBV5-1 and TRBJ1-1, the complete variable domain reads KAGVTQTPRYLIKTRGQQVTLSCSPISGHRSVSWYQQTPGQGLQFLFEYFSETQRNKGNFPGRFSGRQFSNSRSEMNVSTLELGDSALYLCASSRGYGLNTEAFFGQGTRLTVV.